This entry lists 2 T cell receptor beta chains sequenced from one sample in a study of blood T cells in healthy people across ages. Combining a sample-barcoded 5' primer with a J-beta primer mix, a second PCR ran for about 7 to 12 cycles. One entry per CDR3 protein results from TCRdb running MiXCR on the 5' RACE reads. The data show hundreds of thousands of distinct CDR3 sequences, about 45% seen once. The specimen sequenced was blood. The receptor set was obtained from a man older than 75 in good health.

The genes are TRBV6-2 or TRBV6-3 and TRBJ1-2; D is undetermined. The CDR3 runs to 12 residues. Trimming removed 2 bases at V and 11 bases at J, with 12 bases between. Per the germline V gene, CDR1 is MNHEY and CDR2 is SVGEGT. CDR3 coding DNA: TGTGCCAGCAGTTACAAGGCAGCGGAGTACACCTTC. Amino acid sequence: CASSYKAAEYTF.

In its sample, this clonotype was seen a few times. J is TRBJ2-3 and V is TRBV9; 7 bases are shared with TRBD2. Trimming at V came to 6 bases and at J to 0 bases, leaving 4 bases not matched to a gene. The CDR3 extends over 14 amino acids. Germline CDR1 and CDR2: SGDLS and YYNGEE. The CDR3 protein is CASTSGGSTDTQYF. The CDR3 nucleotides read TGTGCCAGCACCTCGGGGGGAAGCACAGATACGCAGTATTTT.